Shown below are 19 T cell receptor beta chains from a single sample sequenced in a study of cytomegalovirus exposure and HLA in healthy donors. The PCR was carried out with 60 Vbeta primers and 13 Jbeta primers. Clones were read by immunoSEQ multiplex PCR, and TCRdb kept only the in-frame ones, dropping some. The table shows about 200,000 clones, with 82% occurring only once. The sequenced material came from PBMCs. All receptors come from a woman aged 40 to 55 in good health and CMV-seronegative.

The rearrangement uses TRBV30 and TRBJ2-1; TRBD2 agrees at 15 bases. V was clipped by 1 base and J by 10 bases; unmatched bases: 5. The germline CDR1 and CDR2 sequences are GTSNPN and SVGIG (reference sequence). The CDR3 spans 15 residues. The CDR3 spells CAWSGTSGRAGEQFF. The CDR3, as DNA: TGTGCCTGGAGTGGGACTAGCGGGAGGGCGGGCGAGCAGTTCTTC.

This clone was observed once. The J gene is TRBJ2-7, the V gene TRBV10-3; 10 positions match TRBD1. The V and J ends lost 6 bases and 5 bases, in that order; junction bases with no gene match: 1. The CDR3 has 12 amino acids. Germline values: CDR1 ENHRY, CDR2 SYGVKD. The DNA for the CDR3 is TGTGCCATCAGGGGGACAGGGGACGAGCAGTACTTC. This gives the protein CAIRGTGDEQYF.

J is TRBJ2-2 and V is TRBV6-4, with D perhaps matching TRBD2 (6 bases). CDR1 and CDR2 (germline): MRHNA, SNTAGT. Trimming cost V 4 bases and J 3 bases, with 12 bases left between them. The CDR3 is made up of 15 amino acids. The CDR3 DNA reads TGTGCCAGCAGTGCTGGGGGGAGCTACACCGGGGAGCTGTTTTTT. Translating gives CASSAGGSYTGELFF.

The J gene is TRBJ2-2, the V gene TRBV7-2, with 9 bases identical to TRBD2. The CDR3 length is 15 residues. Germline CDR1 is SGHTA and CDR2 is FQGNSA. J was trimmed by 3 bases and V by 3 bases; bases with no gene match: 2. CDR3: CASSLGTSHTGELFF. CDR3 in DNA: TGTGCCAGCAGCTTGGGGACTAGCCACACCGGGGAGCTGTTTTTT.

The chain combines TRBV10-2 with TRBJ2-3; maybe TRBD1 (6 bases). Germline lookup yields CDR1 WSHSY and CDR2 SAAADI. This CDR3 has 15 residues. The germline V and J ends were trimmed by 3 bases and 3 bases, with 13 bases remaining between them. The CDR3 nucleotides read TGCGCCAGCAGTGACCCCCCAGGGGTAACAGATACGCAGTATTTT. This encodes CASSDPPGVTDTQYF.

This clone was observed a few times. The J gene is TRBJ2-7, the V gene TRBV5-6, with D tentatively TRBD1 (5 bases). Germline lookup yields CDR1 SGHDT and CDR2 YYEEEE. The CDR3 contains 15 residues. V lost 0 bases to trimming and J lost 3 bases, with 13 bases between them. The CDR3 coding sequence is TGTGCCAGCAGCTTGGGACAGAGCTCCTACTACGAGCAGTACTTC. It translates to CASSLGQSSYYEQYF.

The V call is TRBV2, the J call TRBJ1-4; TRBD1 matches 10 bases. Germline lookup yields CDR1 SNHLY and CDR2 FYNNEI. After removal of 5 bases from V and 4 bases from J, the junction contained 10 bases not matched to a gene. There are 17 residues in the CDR3. Written as DNA, the CDR3 is TGTGCCAGCAGTTCCGGGACAGGGGATTCAAGTAATGAAAAACTGTTTTTT. It encodes CASSSGTGDSSNEKLFF.

The chain joins TRBV7-7 to TRBJ1-1; D might be TRBD1 (5 bases). Trimming took off 5 bases at V and 6 bases at J, with 22 bases between the two ends. This CDR3 contains 16 residues. Germline-derived CDR1 and CDR2 are SSHAT and FNYEAQ (reference sequence). CDR3: CASSPLHLTDRPEAFF. The DNA of the CDR3 is TGTGCCAGCAGCCCCCTTCACCTAACCGACAGACCTGAAGCTTTCTTT.

CDR3 region: CASSLSPGGGTHNEQFF. The CDR3 region has the DNA TGTGCCAGCAGCTTATCCCCCGGCGGCGGGACCCACAATGAGCAGTTCTTC. The V call is TRBV7-9, the J call TRBJ2-1, with D perhaps TRBD2 (6 bases). The germline V gene encodes CDR1 SEHNR and CDR2 FQNEAQ (reference sequence). Trimming took 2 bases from V and 5 from J, leaving 19 bases between them. CDR3 length equals 17 residues.

In its sample, this clone was seen a few times. As DNA, the CDR3 is TGTGCCAGCACGGCGGACACTGAAGCTTTCTTT. Amino acid sequence: CASTADTEAFF. The genes are TRBV6-6 and TRBJ1-1, with unresolved D. The V gene lost 7 bases and the J gene lost 3 bases, with 6 bases spanning the gap. This CDR3 comprises 11 residues. In germline, CDR1 is MNHNY, CDR2 SVGAGI (reference sequence).

V is TRBV5-1 and J is TRBJ2-1, with TRBD1 identical over 11 bases. The V gene's germline CDR1 is SGHRS and CDR2 YFSETQ. The V and J ends lost 4 bases and 10 bases, in that order; junction bases with no gene match: 10. This CDR3 spans 15 amino acids. The CDR3 DNA reads as TGCGCCAGCAGCGTCCGGGACAGGGGGTCCTCCGAGCAGTTCTTC. Its translation is CASSVRDRGSSEQFF.

The V and J genes are TRBV11-2 and TRBJ2-7; TRBD1 might be the D (6 bases). The CDR3 contains 15 residues. The V and J ends lost 7 bases and 0 bases respectively, with 16 bases between them. CDR1 and CDR2 from the germline V gene are SGHAT and FQNNGV. The CDR3 nucleotides are TGTGCCAGCACTATCCAGGGGCTGAGCTCCTACGAGCAGTACTTC. Residues: CASTIQGLSSYEQYF. The variable domain in full, completed from reference TRBV11-2 and TRBJ2-7, reads EAGVAQSPRYKIIEKRQSVAFWCNPISGHATLYWYQQILGQGPKLLIQFQNNGVVDDSQLPKDRFSAERLKGVDSTLKIQPAKLEDSAVYLCASTIQGLSSYEQYFGPGTRLTVT.

V is TRBV11-2 and J is TRBJ1-1, with a possible D match to TRBD1 (6 bases). There are 15 residues in the CDR3. Trimming removed 4 bases from V and 4 bases from J, with 16 bases in between. Per the germline V gene, CDR1 is SGHAT and CDR2 is FQNNGV. In DNA form, the CDR3 reads TGTGCCAGCAGCTATACGGTGGGAGGGGGCACTGAAGCTTTCTTT. This translates into CASSYTVGGGTEAFF.

The chain uses TRBV2 and TRBJ2-7; 12 bases match TRBD2. Germline CDR1 reads SNHLY; CDR2 reads FYNNEI. The V and J ends lost 7 bases and 0 bases, in that order; junction bases with no gene match: 4. The CDR3 sequence is 15 residues long. The CDR3 sequence is CASTTTSGSSYEQYF. As DNA, the CDR3 is TGTGCCAGCACCACGACTAGCGGGAGCTCCTACGAGCAGTACTTC.

The CDR3 DNA reads TGTGCCAGCAGCACCTCCCTAGCGGTAAAAGAGACCCAGTACTTC. This codes for CASSTSLAVKETQYF. The rearrangement links TRBV7-7 to TRBJ2-5; the match to TRBD2 covers 7 bases. V was pared by 5 bases and J by 3 bases, with 9 bases of the junction left unmatched. The CDR3 covers 15 residues. In germline, CDR1 is SSHAT, CDR2 FNYEAQ (reference sequence). The full variable domain, with the rest looked up from reference TRBV7-7 and TRBJ2-5, is GAGVSQSPRYKVTKRGQDVTLRCDPISSHATLYWYQQALGQGPEFLTYFNYEAQPDKSGLPSDRFSAERPEGSISTLTIQRTEQRDSAMYRCASSTSLAVKETQYFGPGTRLLVL.

Worth noting for this clone: Within the sample, other DNA sequences also encode this same CDR3. This sequence joins TRBV13 and TRBJ1-1; D is perhaps TRBD1 (5 bases). Germline V gene data show CDR1 as PRHDT and CDR2 as FYEKMQ (reference sequence). This CDR3 contains 13 residues. V lost 5 bases and J 0 bases, leaving 7 bases between the germline ends. In DNA form, the CDR3 reads TGTGCCAGCAGCCCGACAGTGAACACTGAAGCTTTCTTT. It encodes CASSPTVNTEAFF. The entire variable domain, with the rest obtained from reference TRBV13 and TRBJ1-1, is as follows: AAGVIQSPRHLIKEKRETATLKCYPIPRHDTVYWYQQGPGQDPQFLISFYEKMQSDKGSIPDRFSAQQFSDYHSELNMSSLELGDSALYFCASSPTVNTEAFFGQGTRLTVV.

This clone appeared a few times. The CDR3 loop reads CASSVLGQGATNEKLFF. The CDR3 bases are TGTGCCAGCAGCGTGTTGGGACAGGGTGCAACTAATGAAAAACTGTTTTTT. V usage is TRBV14 and J usage is TRBJ1-4, with 9 bases matching TRBD1. From germline, CDR1 is SGHDN and CDR2 FVKESK. There are 17 residues in the CDR3. The junction had 7 bases not matched to a gene; V was cut back by 5 bases and J by 0 bases.

This clone was detected once. The chain recombines TRBV18 with TRBJ1-1; 7 bases are a match to TRBD1. The germline V gene has CDR1 KGHSH and CDR2 LQKENI. The V segment lost 5 bases and the J segment 8 bases; nucleotides outside the gene matches: 2. The length of the CDR3 is 11 residues. CDR3 residues: CASSKDREAFF. The CDR3 bases are TGTGCCAGCTCAAAGGACAGGGAAGCTTTCTTT.

On this clone: Other DNA variants within this sample encode the same CDR3. The chain employs TRBV5-1 and TRBJ2-7, with 10 bases fitting TRBD1. Germline loops: CDR1 SGHRS, CDR2 YFSETQ. The CDR3 has 14 residues. Trimming at V came to 2 bases and at J to 2 bases, leaving 1 base not matched to a gene. The CDR3 region has the DNA TGCGCCAGCAGCTTAGGGACAGGGGCCTACGAGCAGTACTTC. Its protein is CASSLGTGAYEQYF. The full variable domain, in which reference TRBV5-1 and TRBJ2-7 provide the parts outside the CDR3, is KAGVTQTPRYLIKTRGQQVTLSCSPISGHRSVSWYQQTPGQGLQFLFEYFSETQRNKGNFPGRFSGRQFSNSRSEMNVSTLELGDSALYLCASSLGTGAYEQYFGPGTRLTVT.